The 24 T cell receptor beta chains presented below share a single source sample, sequenced in a study of T cells in Graves' hyperthyroidism and ophthalmopathy. The source material, RNA transcripts, was used to amplify TCR beta CDR3 regions. The primer set for the first-round RT-PCR of the TCR CDR3 was HTBI. TCRdb redid the calling of the multiplex PCR reads with MiXCR, one entry per CDR3 protein. The sample lists under 400,000 distinct CDR3 sequences; approximately 16% were seen once. Sequenced sample: blood. The receptor source for this set is a man younger than 45 with Graves' hyperthyroidism.

This clonotype was seen a few times. The V call is TRBV5-1, the J call TRBJ2-1; either TRBD1 or TRBD2 may supply D (6 bases each). Germline CDR1 and CDR2: SGHRS and YFSETQ. The ends were cut back, 0 bases at V and 8 bases at J, with 15 bases in the middle. This CDR3 contains 15 residues. The CDR3 DNA sequence: TGCGCCAGCAGCTTGGAGGTCGGGGGCCGAGATGAGCAGTTCTTC. Its translation: CASSLEVGGRDEQFF. Supplemented by reference TRBV5-1 and TRBJ2-1, the full variable domain reads KAGVTQTPRYLIKTRGQQVTLSCSPISGHRSVSWYQQTPGQGLQFLFEYFSETQRNKGNFPGRFSGRQFSNSRSEMNVSTLELGDSALYLCASSLEVGGRDEQFFGPGTRLTVL.

Worth noting for this clonotype: At one end, the junction sequence differs from germline, possibly due to a read error. The V and J genes are TRBV20-1 and TRBJ1-1; tentatively, D is TRBD1 (6 bases). CDR3 length: 13 amino acids. Germline-derived CDR1 and CDR2 are DFQATT and SNEGSKA (reference sequence). The CDR3 here is CSAWTEKNTEGFF. The DNA of the CDR3 is TGCAGTGCTTGGACAGAGAAGAACACTGAAGGTTTCTTT.

This clonotype was counted at least ten times. V usage is TRBV12-3 or TRBV12-4 and J usage is TRBJ2-7; TRBD2 matches 15 bases. The CDR3 contains 17 residues. V shed 3 bases, J shed 1 base, and the junction held 4 bases outside the gene matches. CDR3 sequence: CASSFAGLAGGSYEQYF. The DNA of the CDR3 is TGTGCCAGCAGTTTTGCGGGACTAGCGGGGGGATCCTACGAGCAGTACTTC.

This chain links TRBV7-9 with TRBJ1-3, with a tentative D call TRBD1 (6 bases). Germline lookup yields CDR1 SEHNR and CDR2 FQNEAQ (reference sequence). The CDR3 has 16 residues. V was shortened by 1 base and J by 0 bases, with 10 bases between the two germline ends. CDR3 DNA: TGTGCCAGCAGCTTAGTTCGGGGGCACTCTGGAAACACCATATATTTT. This encodes CASSLVRGHSGNTIYF.

This clonotype has a count of ten or more. This chain uses TRBV18 with TRBJ2-3; either TRBD1 or TRBD2 may supply D (5 bases each). The CDR3 runs to 15 residues. Germline V gene lookup returns CDR1 KGHSH and CDR2 LQKENI. V lost 3 bases, J lost 4 bases, and 14 bases lay in between. In nucleotides, the CDR3 is TGTGCCAGCTCACCGTTCCAGGGACCGGCAGATACGCAGTATTTT. It specifies CASSPFQGPADTQYF. Supplemented by reference TRBV18 and TRBJ2-3, the full variable domain reads NAGVMQNPRHLVRRRGQEARLRCSPMKGHSHVYWYRQLPEEGLKFMVYLQKENIIDESGMPKERFSAEFPKEGPSILRIQQVVRGDSAAYFCASSPFQGPADTQYFGPGTRLTVL.

This clonotype was observed many times. As DNA, the CDR3 is TGTGCCAGCACCCGCGGCAGGGGAGGCACTGAAGCTTTCTTT. Residues: CASTRGRGGTEAFF. The chain couples TRBV12-3 or TRBV12-4 to TRBJ1-1; a possible D gene is TRBD1 (6 bases). V was shortened by 7 bases and J by 4 bases, with 16 bases between the two germline ends. The CDR3 is 14 residues long.

This clonotype was seen many times. The chain couples TRBV6-1 to TRBJ2-7; D gene unclear. Trimming removed 11 bases from V and 5 bases from J, with 16 bases in between. Germline values: CDR1 MNHNS, CDR2 SASEGT. The CDR3 runs to 12 residues. The CDR3 DNA reads as TGTGCCGCCAGCAGTAATCAGGACGAGCAGTACTTC. Protein sequence: CAASSNQDEQYF.

This clonotype was seen more than once but under ten times. The rearrangement links TRBV20-1 to TRBJ2-7; TRBD2 is a possible D gene (5 bases). The CDR3 loop spans 13 amino acids. V was clipped by 3 bases and J by 2 bases, with 11 bases between them. Germline CDR1 DFQATT, CDR2 SNEGSKA (reference sequence). CDR3 DNA: TGCAGTGCTAGTTCACCGGGAACCTACGAGCAGTACTTC. This sequence encodes CSASSPGTYEQYF.

The chain links TRBV7-9 to TRBJ2-1; possible D gene TRBD2, 7 bases. V lost 5 bases to trimming and J lost 7 bases, with 18 bases between them. Germline loops: CDR1 SEHNR, CDR2 FQNEAQ (reference sequence). The CDR3 totals 15 residues. The CDR3 sequence is CASSQPGGGLNEQFF. CDR3 sequence (DNA): TGTGCCAGCAGCCAACCGGGGGGCGGGTTGAATGAGCAGTTCTTC.

The sample holds many counts of this clonotype. The rearrangement joins TRBV10-3 to TRBJ2-7; 8 bases line up with TRBD2. The J segment lost 0 bases and the V segment lost 7 bases, leaving 8 bases of the junction unmatched. Germline values: CDR1 ENHRY, CDR2 SYGVKD. This CDR3 region has 15 residues. The CDR3 sequence: CAITPAGTSSYEQYF. The CDR3 DNA is TGTGCCATCACCCCTGCCGGGACTAGCTCCTACGAGCAGTACTTC.

V is TRBV4-2 and J is TRBJ2-1; 11 bases map to TRBD2. V lost 6 bases to trimming and J lost 3 bases; unmatched junction nucleotides: 10. This CDR3 has 17 amino acids. Germline loops: CDR1 LGHNA, CDR2 YNFKEQ. The CDR3 is CASSDEPGLADYNEQFF. CDR3 DNA: TGTGCCAGCAGTGACGAACCGGGACTAGCGGACTACAATGAGCAGTTCTTC.

This clonotype has a handful of counts. The rearrangement joins TRBV6-1 to TRBJ2-7; D is tentatively TRBD1 or TRBD2 (5 bases each). Germline CDR1 and CDR2: MNHNS and SASEGT. This CDR3 comprises 14 residues. V was trimmed by 6 bases and J by 3 bases, leaving 15 bases between them. CDR3 residues: CASSLTGTHYEQYF. CDR3 DNA: TGTGCCAGCAGCTTGACCGGGACCCACTACGAGCAGTACTTC.

This clonotype was seen many times. The rearrangement links TRBV7-9 to TRBJ2-3; TRBD2 aligns across 8 bases. Per germline, CDR1 SEHNR and CDR2 FQNEAQ (reference sequence). V trimming: 5 bases; J trimming: 0 bases; junction bases outside the gene matches: 7. The CDR3 is 16 amino acids. CDR3 in amino acids: CASSRTSRPSTDTQYF. CDR3 sequence (DNA): TGTGCCAGCAGCCGGACTAGCAGACCTAGCACAGATACGCAGTATTTT. Together with reference TRBV7-9 and TRBJ2-3, the CDR3 gives the full variable domain: DTGVSQNPRHKITKRGQNVTFRCDPISEHNRLYWYRQTLGQGPEFLTYFQNEAQLEKSRLLSDRFSAERPKGSFSTLEIQRTEQGDSAMYLCASSRTSRPSTDTQYFGPGTRLTVL.

The chain combines TRBV29-1 with TRBJ1-1; D gene ambiguous. The CDR3 spans 14 residues. The germline V and J ends were trimmed by 3 bases and 6 bases, with 17 bases remaining between them. The germline gives CDR1 SQVTM, CDR2 ANQGSEA. The CDR3 DNA reads as TGCAGCGTTGATAATAGGCCTTTGACCGCTGAAGCTTTCTTT. This encodes CSVDNRPLTAEAFF.

The rearrangement joins TRBV6-1 to TRBJ1-2, with D hard to call. Germline-derived CDR1 and CDR2 are MNHNS and SASEGT. Trimming removed 6 bases at V and 4 bases at J, with 12 bases between. The CDR3 covers 13 residues. CDR3 protein: CASSNDGIYGYTF. The CDR3 DNA reads TGTGCCAGCAGCAACGACGGGATCTATGGCTACACCTTC.

The chain is built from TRBV20-1 and TRBJ2-2; D perhaps matches TRBD2 (5 bases). Germline V lookup: CDR1 DFQATT, CDR2 SNEGSKA (reference sequence). The V end lost 6 bases, the J end lost 1 base, and 9 bases lay between the germline ends. The CDR3 covers 13 residues. For the CDR3, the DNA is TGCAGTGCCCAAAGCGGGAACACCGGGGAGCTGTTTTTT. As protein: CSAQSGNTGELFF.

This clonotype was picked up many times. The chain uses TRBV20-1 and TRBJ1-1; D is unclear. Germline CDR1 DFQATT, CDR2 SNEGSKA (reference sequence). The CDR3 totals 13 residues. V lost 5 bases, J lost 2 bases, and 12 bases lay in between. The CDR3 here is CSAPGPANTEAFF. CDR3 bases: TGCAGTGCTCCCGGGCCGGCCAACACTGAAGCTTTCTTT.

Many counts were recorded for this clonotype. The gene calls are TRBV24-1 and TRBJ1-1; no clear D gene. Trimming took 9 bases from V and 7 from J, leaving 17 bases between them. The CDR3 length is 13 residues. Germline-derived CDR1 and CDR2 are KGHDR and SFDVKD. In nucleotides, the CDR3 is TGTGCCACCTCTGGGAACCAGGCCTTTGAAGCTTTCTTT. It encodes CATSGNQAFEAFF.

This clonotype was detected only a few times. The rearrangement joins TRBV4-1 to TRBJ2-5, with TRBD2 matching 8 bases. Per the germline V gene, CDR1 is MGHRA and CDR2 is YSYEKL. Unmatched junction bases numbered 12, after V lost 1 base and J lost 5 bases. The CDR3 has 17 amino acids. The CDR3 region is CASSQAAAGVGGETQYF. The CDR3 region has the DNA TGCGCCAGCAGCCAAGCCGCAGCGGGAGTAGGGGGGGAGACCCAGTACTTC.

This clonotype has a handful of counts. The gene calls are TRBV2 and TRBJ2-1, with 8 bases that match TRBD2. CDR1 SNHLY and CDR2 FYNNEI come from the germline V gene. The CDR3 consists of 14 residues. The J segment lost 8 bases and the V segment lost 6 bases, leaving 9 bases of the junction unmatched. The CDR3 DNA reads as TGTGCCAGCAGCACGTCGGGACTAGTCTATGAGCAGTTCTTC. This gives the protein CASSTSGLVYEQFF.

The V gene is TRBV7-9, the J gene TRBJ2-4, with 8 bases that match TRBD2. This CDR3 is 15 amino acids long. V shed 1 base, J shed 8 bases, and the junction held 7 bases outside the gene matches. Germline V lookup: CDR1 SEHNR, CDR2 FQNEAQ (reference sequence). The CDR3 sequence: CASSLDSSGSYIQYF. CDR3 DNA: TGTGCCAGCAGCTTAGACTCGAGCGGGAGTTACATTCAGTACTTC. Drawing the rest from reference TRBV7-9 and TRBJ2-4, the complete variable domain is DTGVSQNPRHKITKRGQNVTFRCDPISEHNRLYWYRQTLGQGPEFLTYFQNEAQLEKSRLLSDRFSAERPKGSFSTLEIQRTEQGDSAMYLCASSLDSSGSYIQYFGAGTRLSVL.

With respect to this clonotype: This sequence may be a read error, since a much larger clone differs from it by one base. CDR3 bases: TGCAGTGCTGAACTTCAAGAGACCCAGCACTTC. Translated, it gives CSAELQETQHF. The rearrangement uses TRBV20-1 and TRBJ2-5; no clear D. The CDR3 consists of 11 residues. In germline, CDR1 is DFQATT, CDR2 SNEGSKA (reference sequence).

The sample holds many counts of this clonotype. The chain is built from TRBV5-1 and TRBJ2-1; TRBD1 might be the D (6 bases). The CDR3 spans 12 residues. Trimming took 3 bases from V and 7 from J, leaving 8 bases between them. From germline, CDR1 is SGHRS and CDR2 YFSETQ. The CDR3, as DNA: TGCGCCAGCAGCTCCAGGGGTAATGAGCAGTTCTTC. This gives the protein CASSSRGNEQFF.

V is TRBV5-4 and J is TRBJ2-7; perhaps TRBD1 as D (6 bases). V lost 9 bases to trimming and J lost 7 bases, with 20 bases between them. Germline V gives CDR1 SGHNT, CDR2 YYREEE (reference sequence). The CDR3 spans 13 residues. CDR3 loop: CAIDGRDITEQYF. The DNA for the CDR3 is TGTGCCATCGACGGACGGGACATAACAGAGCAGTACTTC.